The 10 T cell receptor beta chains below all came from one sample that was sequenced in a study of blood T cell repertoires in COVID-19. Measured with immunoSEQ multiplex PCR; TCRdb has only the in-frame clones, and not every one. The data contain a few hundred thousand clones, over 85% of them singletons. The source material was PBMCs or T cells enriched from blood (not recorded which). The receptors originated from a woman aged 25 to 45 who had recovered from COVID-19.

This clone was seen once. The chain has TRBV6-2 or TRBV6-3 and TRBJ2-7; 7 bases match TRBD2. V gave up 4 bases and J gave up 5 bases; unmatched junction bases: 8. Per germline, CDR1 MNHEY and CDR2 SVGEGT. There are 14 residues in the CDR3. In DNA, the CDR3 is TGTGCCAGCAGTTCGCCTACTAGCGCCGACGAGCAGTACTTC. As protein: CASSSPTSADEQYF.

As DNA, the CDR3 is TGTGCTACCGGGACAGGGGCCGCTGGGTCGGGCTACACCTTC. This encodes CATGTGAAGSGYTF. The rearrangement uses TRBV19 and TRBJ1-2; 10 bases line up with TRBD1. The length of the CDR3 is 14 residues. Germline-derived CDR1 and CDR2 are LNHDA and SQIVND (reference sequence). Based on the CDR3 plus reference TRBV19 and TRBJ1-2, the full variable domain is DGGITQSPKYLFRKEGQNVTLSCEQNLNHDAMYWYRQDPGQGLRLIYYSQIVNDFQKGDIAEGYSVSREKKESFPLTVTSAQKNPTAFYLCATGTGAAGSGYTFGSGTRLTVV.

V gene TRBV11-2 combines with J gene TRBJ2-7; D is perhaps TRBD2 (6 bases). The V gene lost 5 bases and the J gene lost 1 base, with 9 bases spanning the gap. The CDR3 is made up of 13 amino acids. CDR1 and CDR2 (germline): SGHAT, FQNNGV. The CDR3 spells CASSPRGSYEQYF. In nucleotides, the CDR3 is TGTGCCAGCAGCCCGCGGGGATCCTACGAGCAGTACTTC.

V usage is TRBV5-8 and J usage is TRBJ2-1, with unresolved D. Per germline, CDR1 SGHTS and CDR2 YDEGEE. There are 14 residues in the CDR3. V shed 5 bases and J shed 9 bases, with 18 bases lying between them. CDR3 protein: CASRVSGQKIEQFF. DNA for the CDR3: TGTGCCAGCAGGGTCTCGGGTCAAAAGATTGAGCAGTTCTTC.

The rearrangement links TRBV4-2 to TRBJ2-7, with 7 bases that match TRBD2. The CDR3 runs to 15 residues. V shed 0 bases and J 3 bases; nucleotides not matched to a gene: 5. Germline CDR1 LGHNA, CDR2 YNFKEQ. The CDR3 DNA is TGTGCCAGCAGCCAAGATCGCGGGAGTCTCTACGAGCAGTACTTC. Protein product: CASSQDRGSLYEQYF.

This sequence joins TRBV5-4 and TRBJ2-7; maybe TRBD2 (5 bases). The CDR3 sequence is 15 residues long. From germline, CDR1 is SGHNT and CDR2 YYREEE (reference sequence). V was clipped by 4 bases and J by 3 bases, with 17 bases between them. The CDR3 region has the DNA TGTGCCAGCAGCCTGCGCCTAGAGGCGGGCTACGAGCAGTACTTC. It codes for CASSLRLEAGYEQYF.

This chain connects TRBV5-1 to TRBJ2-2, with D possibly being TRBD2 (5 bases). V was shortened by 7 bases and J by 3 bases, with 16 bases between the two germline ends. This CDR3 comprises 15 residues. Per the germline V gene, CDR1 is SGHRS and CDR2 is YFSETQ. The CDR3 sequence is CASSAAAVDTGELFF. CDR3 in DNA: TGCGCCAGCTCGGCAGCGGCGGTCGACACCGGGGAGCTGTTTTTT.

V usage is TRBV7-3 and J usage is TRBJ2-2; D may be TRBD1 (5 bases). Germline assignment: CDR1 SGHTA and CDR2 FQGTGA. The germline V and J ends were trimmed by 4 bases and 6 bases, with 9 bases remaining between them. The CDR3 contains 13 residues. The CDR3 nucleotides read TGTGCCAGCAGCTCACAGGTTTCCGGGGAGCTGTTTTTT. Translating gives CASSSQVSGELFF.

The chain uses TRBV10-3 and TRBJ2-4; 12 nucleotides match TRBD2. Germline trimming cut 4 bases from V and 8 bases from J; bases unmatched to any gene: 21. This CDR3 region has 20 residues. CDR1 ENHRY and CDR2 SYGVKD come from the germline V gene. CDR3 sequence: CAISGPPRGATSGRGDIQYF. CDR3 nucleotide sequence: TGTGCCATCAGTGGCCCCCCGCGAGGGGCGACTAGCGGGAGAGGAGACATTCAGTACTTC.

The rearrangement joins TRBV15 to TRBJ2-1; a weak D match, TRBD1 (6 bases). Trimming shortened V by 0 bases and J by 6 bases, and 9 bases separated the two germline ends. The CDR3 is made up of 14 amino acids. Germline V gene lookup returns CDR1 LNHNV and CDR2 YYDKDF (reference sequence). The CDR3 DNA reads as TGTGCCACCAGCAGAGATTTGGGGGCCAATGAGCAGTTCTTC. This gives the protein CATSRDLGANEQFF.